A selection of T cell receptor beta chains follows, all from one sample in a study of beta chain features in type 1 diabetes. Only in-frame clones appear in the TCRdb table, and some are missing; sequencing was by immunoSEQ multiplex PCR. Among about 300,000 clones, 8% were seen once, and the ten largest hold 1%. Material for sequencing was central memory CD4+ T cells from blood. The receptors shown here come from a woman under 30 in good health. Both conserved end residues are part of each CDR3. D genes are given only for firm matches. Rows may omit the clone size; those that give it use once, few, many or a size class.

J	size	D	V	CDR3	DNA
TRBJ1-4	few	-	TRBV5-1	CASSLLGTRGEKLFF	TGCGCCAGCAGCTTGTTGGGAACACGAGGGGAAAAACTGTTTTTT
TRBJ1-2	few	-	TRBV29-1	CSVGQGEDGYTF	TGCAGCGTTGGCCAGGGTGAAGATGGCTACACCTTC
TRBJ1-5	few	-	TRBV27	CASSLSRANQPQHF	TGTGCCAGCAGTTTGTCAAGGGCCAATCAGCCCCAGCATTTT
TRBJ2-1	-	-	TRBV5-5	CASSLVVSHDQFF	TGTGCCAGCAGCTTGGTAGTCAGCCATGACCAGTTCTTC
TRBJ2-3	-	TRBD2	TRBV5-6	CASSWMYESGATDTQYF	TGTGCCAGCAGCTGGATGTACGAGAGCGGGGCCACAGATACGCAGTATTTT
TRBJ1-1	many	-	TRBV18	CASSPRTDNTEAFF	TGTGCCAGCTCACCGCGGACAGATAACACTGAAGCTTTCTTT
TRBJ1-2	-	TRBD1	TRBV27	CASSTRTGGEYGYTF	TGTGCCAGCAGTACCCGGACAGGGGGCGAATATGGCTACACCTTC
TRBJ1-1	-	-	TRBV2	CASSSQANTEAFF	TGTGCCAGCAGTTCGCAGGCGAACACTGAAGCTTTCTTT
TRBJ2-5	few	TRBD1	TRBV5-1	CASSLDRGPGETQYF	TGCGCCAGCAGCTTGGACAGGGGGCCAGGAGAGACCCAGTACTTC
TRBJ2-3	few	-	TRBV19	CASSSAGADTQYF	TGTGCCAGTAGTTCCGCCGGTGCAGATACGCAGTATTTT
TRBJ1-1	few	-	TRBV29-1	CSVHPGPMNTEAFF	TGCAGCGTTCATCCGGGACCGATGAACACTGAAGCTTTCTTT
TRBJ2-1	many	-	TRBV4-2	CASSLIAASQYNEQFF	TGTGCCAGCAGCCTCATAGCTGCGAGCCAATACAATGAGCAGTTCTTC
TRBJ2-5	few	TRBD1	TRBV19	CASSRNTGDGLETQYF	TGTGCCAGTAGTAGAAATACAGGGGACGGATTGGAGACCCAGTACTTC
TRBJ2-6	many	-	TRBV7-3	CASSFGTGANVLTF	TGTGCCAGCAGCTTCGGGACTGGGGCCAACGTCCTGACTTTC